Below are 25 T cell receptor beta chains sequenced from a single sample in a study of brain T cells in children with intractable seizures. Assay: immunoSEQ multiplex PCR; the TCRdb copy retains only in-frame clones and omits some. The table lists roughly 64,000 clones, roughly 95% of them singletons. Sequencing used peripheral blood, obtained at surgery. The receptors here all came from a boy in the first two years of life with focal cortical dysplasia and intractable seizures.

The chain recombines TRBV27 with TRBJ1-2; weak D call: TRBD1 (5 bases). CDR3 length equals 15 residues. Trimming stripped 4 bases from V and 0 bases from J, with 12 bases between. CDR1 and CDR2 (germline): MNHEY, SMNVEV (reference sequence). The CDR3 DNA is TGTGCCAGCAGTTCGACAGACACGGCTAACTATGGCTACACCTTC. Its protein product is CASSSTDTANYGYTF.

The chain uses TRBV7-7 and TRBJ2-2; D tentatively reads TRBD1 or TRBD2 (5 bases each). Trimming took off 1 base at V and 4 bases at J, with 10 bases between the two ends. Germline CDR1 and CDR2: SSHAT and FNYEAQ (reference sequence). The CDR3 covers 15 residues. The CDR3, as DNA: TGTGCCAGCAGCTTAGGACTCGGGGCCACCGGGGAGCTGTTTTTT. Translation: CASSLGLGATGELFF.

The chain employs TRBV25-1 and TRBJ1-2, with 7 bases matching TRBD1. This CDR3 has 15 amino acids. The germline V gene has CDR1 MGHDK and CDR2 SYGVNS. V dropped 1 base and J dropped 4; count of bases not matched to a gene: 6. The CDR3 DNA sequence: TGTGCCAGCAGTGAATCGAAGGGACAGTTCTATGGCTACACCTTC. This codes for CASSESKGQFYGYTF.

In this sample, this clone turned up a few times. This rearrangement joins TRBV5-4 to TRBJ2-5; D might be TRBD2 (6 bases). The CDR3 is made up of 13 amino acids. Between the trimmed V and J ends, which lost 2 bases and 5 bases, there was a span of 10 bases. Germline V gives CDR1 SGHNT, CDR2 YYREEE (reference sequence). CDR3 coding DNA: TGTGCCAGCAGCTTCCTAGCGTCGGAGACCCAGTACTTC. Amino acid sequence: CASSFLASETQYF.

The V and J genes are TRBV7-9 and TRBJ2-7, with 10 nucleotides matching TRBD1. The CDR3 has 13 residues. Trimming at V came to 4 bases and at J to 3 bases, leaving 0 bases not matched to a gene. Looked up from germline, CDR1 is SEHNR and CDR2 is FQNEAQ (reference sequence). CDR3 nucleotides: TGTGCCAGCAGCTGGACAGGGGGCTACGAGCAGTACTTC. Its translation is CASSWTGGYEQYF.

This chain uses TRBV18 with TRBJ1-2; D is uncertain. The CDR3 contains 14 residues. Germline-derived CDR1 and CDR2 are KGHSH and LQKENI. V gave up 0 bases and J gave up 4 bases, with 9 bases separating them. CDR3 DNA: TGTGCCAGCTCACCACCGGCAGGCGCCTATGGCTACACCTTC. It specifies CASSPPAGAYGYTF.

This chain uses TRBV6-2 or TRBV6-3 with TRBJ1-4; D is uncertain. The CDR3 is made up of 15 amino acids. V dropped 6 bases and J dropped 6 bases, with 17 bases sitting between them. CDR1 and CDR2 (germline): MNHEY, SVGEGT. This CDR3 is CASSPGPRGYEKLFF. As DNA, the CDR3 is TGTGCCAGCAGCCCAGGCCCGAGAGGGTATGAAAAACTGTTTTTT.

The rearrangement uses TRBV6-5 and TRBJ2-5; 8 bases are a match to TRBD1. Germline CDR1 is MNHEY and CDR2 is SVGAGI. The J segment lost 13 bases and the V segment lost 6 bases, leaving 10 bases of the junction unmatched. The CDR3 runs to 12 residues. DNA of the CDR3: TGTGCCAGCAGCTCTACAGGGGGGCTCCGGTACTTC. Translated, it gives CASSSTGGLRYF.

This sequence joins TRBV6-1 and TRBJ1-1; no reliable D call. Germline CDR1 and CDR2: MNHNS and SASEGT. The V end was cut by 1 base, the J end by 10 bases, with 7 bases between. The CDR3 extends over 11 amino acids. CDR3 bases: TGTGCCAGCAGTGAAGGGGTCGTAGCTTTCTTT. It specifies CASSEGVVAFF.

The rearrangement links TRBV7-9 to TRBJ2-1, with unresolved D. Trimming took 4 bases from V and 3 from J, leaving 22 bases between them. CDR3 length: 18 residues. Germline V gene sequence: CDR1 SEHNR, CDR2 FQNEAQ (reference sequence). The CDR3 nucleotides read TGTGCCAGCAGCTACAGTTCCCTGGGCCTAGGGCGCTACAATGAGCAGTTCTTC. Translating gives CASSYSSLGLGRYNEQFF.

V and J are TRBV19 and TRBJ1-6, with D unclear. CDR1 is LNHDA and CDR2 is SQIVND in the germline V gene (reference sequence). The CDR3 sequence is 12 residues long. Trimming pared 2 bases from V and 9 bases from J, leaving 5 bases between. The CDR3 loop reads CASSIPGSPLHF. CDR3 in DNA: TGTGCCAGTAGTATACCAGGTTCACCCCTCCACTTT.

The J gene is TRBJ2-1, the V gene TRBV5-4, with 11 bases identical to TRBD1. Germline-derived CDR1 and CDR2 are SGHNT and YYREEE (reference sequence). The CDR3 runs to 16 residues. V lost 3 bases and J lost 7; bases outside the gene matches: 9. This CDR3 reads CASSSLGQGARNEQFF. The CDR3 DNA sequence: TGTGCCAGCAGCTCTCTCGGACAGGGGGCTAGAAATGAGCAGTTCTTC.

The CDR3 DNA is TGTGCCAGCAGCTTTCCCGGGGTCAGCTCTGGAAACACCATATATTTT. This gives the protein CASSFPGVSSGNTIYF. The V gene is TRBV5-6, the J gene TRBJ1-3; D remains ambiguous. The CDR3 is 16 amino acids. Germline CDR1 is SGHDT and CDR2 is YYEEEE. Deletions cut 2 bases from V and 0 bases from J, with 12 bases between.

The CDR3 bases are TGTGCCACCAGCAGAGACACAGGAAGCTCCTACGAGCAGTACTTC. Its protein is CATSRDTGSSYEQYF. The V gene is TRBV15, the J gene TRBJ2-7; maybe TRBD1 (5 bases). The CDR3 loop spans 15 amino acids. V was cut by 0 bases and J by 0 bases, with 9 bases left in between. The germline V gene encodes CDR1 LNHNV and CDR2 YYDKDF (reference sequence).

The chain joins TRBV14 to TRBJ1-6, with D maybe TRBD1 (5 bases). The CDR3 extends over 15 amino acids. The germline V gene has CDR1 SGHDN and CDR2 FVKESK. Trimming pared 6 bases from V and 9 bases from J, leaving 18 bases between. CDR3 amino acids: CASSRTPAGGSPLHF. The CDR3 bases are TGTGCCAGCAGTCGGACACCCGCGGGGGGTTCACCCCTCCACTTT. Supplemented by reference TRBV14 and TRBJ1-6, the full variable domain reads EAGVTQFPSHSVIEKGQTVTLRCDPISGHDNLYWYRRVMGKEIKFLLHFVKESKQDESGMPNNRFLAERTGGTYSTLKVQPAELEDSGVYFCASSRTPAGGSPLHFGNGTRLTVT.

The V and J genes are TRBV7-3 and TRBJ2-1; 11 bases fit TRBD2. Germline-derived CDR1 and CDR2 are SGHTA and FQGTGA. The length of the CDR3 is 15 residues. V was pared by 4 bases and J by 12 bases, with 11 bases of the junction left unmatched. CDR3 in amino acids: CASSSPGLAEDGQFF. CDR3 nucleotides: TGTGCCAGCAGCTCCCCGGGACTAGCGGAGGACGGGCAGTTCTTC.

The chain uses TRBV18 and TRBJ2-2; no reliable D call. Germline CDR1 and CDR2: KGHSH and LQKENI. V was shortened by 6 bases and J by 2 bases, with 13 bases between the two germline ends. This CDR3 is 15 amino acids long. DNA of the CDR3: TGTGCCAGCTCTCCCCCGGGCCGCAACACCGGGGAGCTGTTTTTT. This encodes CASSPPGRNTGELFF.

The count of this clone is one. The chain is built from TRBV5-1 and TRBJ2-7; D may be TRBD2 (6 bases). The V end was cut by 0 bases, the J end by 2 bases, with 9 bases between. The germline V gene encodes CDR1 SGHRS and CDR2 YFSETQ. This CDR3 spans 14 amino acids. The CDR3 protein is CASSLEGGPYEQYF. DNA of the CDR3: TGCGCCAGCAGCTTGGAAGGAGGGCCCTACGAGCAGTACTTC.

The chain combines TRBV7-2 with TRBJ1-2, with a possible D match to TRBD1 (5 bases). The V end was cut by 5 bases, the J end by 5 bases, with 18 bases between. The CDR3 length is 15 residues. Germline V gene sequence: CDR1 SGHTA, CDR2 FQGNSA. The CDR3 sequence: CASSPTRDGLYGYTF. CDR3 in DNA: TGTGCCAGCAGCCCGACCCGGGACGGCCTATATGGCTACACCTTC.

The chain is built from TRBV28 and TRBJ1-5, with a weak D call TRBD1 (6 bases). V was clipped by 5 bases and J by 3 bases, with 23 bases between them. CDR3 size: 18 residues. Germline V gene sequence: CDR1 MDHEN, CDR2 SYDVKM. In nucleotides, the CDR3 is TGTGCCAGCAGTAAAACGATTTTGAGGCAGGGGATCAATCAGCCCCAGCATTTT. Residues: CASSKTILRQGINQPQHF.

V and J are TRBV7-9 and TRBJ2-5, with 7 positions matching TRBD2. Germline CDR1 reads SEHNR; CDR2 reads FQNEAQ (reference sequence). The CDR3 is made up of 13 amino acids. V shed 2 bases, J shed 5 bases, and the junction held 2 bases outside the gene matches. The CDR3 coding sequence is TGTGCCAGCAGCTTAAACGGGGGGGAGACCCAGTACTTC. This codes for CASSLNGGETQYF.

The chain recombines TRBV11-2 with TRBJ1-6; maybe TRBD1 (5 bases). CDR1 and CDR2 from the germline V gene are SGHAT and FQNNGV. The CDR3 has 15 residues. V shed 0 bases and J shed 9 bases, with 12 bases lying between them. CDR3 bases: TGTGCCAGCAGCTTAGATGGGGGAGGCGGTTCACCCCTCCACTTT. Its protein is CASSLDGGGGSPLHF. The full variable domain, in which reference TRBV11-2 and TRBJ1-6 provide the parts outside the CDR3, is EAGVAQSPRYKIIEKRQSVAFWCNPISGHATLYWYQQILGQGPKLLIQFQNNGVVDDSQLPKDRFSAERLKGVDSTLKIQPAKLEDSAVYLCASSLDGGGGSPLHFGNGTRLTVT.

V is TRBV10-3 and J is TRBJ1-3; weak D call: TRBD1 (6 bases). Germline V gives CDR1 ENHRY, CDR2 SYGVKD. This CDR3 region has 14 residues. V shed 7 bases and J shed 0 bases, with 10 bases lying between them. The CDR3 coding sequence is TGTGCCATCATAATGGGACACTCTGGAAACACCATATATTTT. Amino acid sequence: CAIIMGHSGNTIYF.

This clone was picked up one time. This chain uses TRBV5-1 with TRBJ2-3; the D is unclear. CDR1 is SGHRS and CDR2 is YFSETQ in the germline V gene. The CDR3 extends over 15 amino acids. V gave up 5 bases and J gave up 0 bases, with 13 bases separating them. CDR3 region: CASRLRPSSTDTQYF. Written as DNA, the CDR3 is TGCGCCAGCAGGTTGCGGCCGTCTAGCACAGATACGCAGTATTTT.

This clone was recorded only once. V and J are TRBV27 and TRBJ2-5; the match to TRBD1 covers 7 bases. The germline V gene encodes CDR1 MNHEY and CDR2 SMNVEV (reference sequence). After removal of 0 bases from V and 9 bases from J, the junction contained 10 bases not matched to a gene. The CDR3 spans 15 residues. The CDR3 coding sequence is TGTGCCAGCAGTTTATCGCTAAATCCCACAGGGGCCCAGTACTTC. This translates into CASSLSLNPTGAQYF.